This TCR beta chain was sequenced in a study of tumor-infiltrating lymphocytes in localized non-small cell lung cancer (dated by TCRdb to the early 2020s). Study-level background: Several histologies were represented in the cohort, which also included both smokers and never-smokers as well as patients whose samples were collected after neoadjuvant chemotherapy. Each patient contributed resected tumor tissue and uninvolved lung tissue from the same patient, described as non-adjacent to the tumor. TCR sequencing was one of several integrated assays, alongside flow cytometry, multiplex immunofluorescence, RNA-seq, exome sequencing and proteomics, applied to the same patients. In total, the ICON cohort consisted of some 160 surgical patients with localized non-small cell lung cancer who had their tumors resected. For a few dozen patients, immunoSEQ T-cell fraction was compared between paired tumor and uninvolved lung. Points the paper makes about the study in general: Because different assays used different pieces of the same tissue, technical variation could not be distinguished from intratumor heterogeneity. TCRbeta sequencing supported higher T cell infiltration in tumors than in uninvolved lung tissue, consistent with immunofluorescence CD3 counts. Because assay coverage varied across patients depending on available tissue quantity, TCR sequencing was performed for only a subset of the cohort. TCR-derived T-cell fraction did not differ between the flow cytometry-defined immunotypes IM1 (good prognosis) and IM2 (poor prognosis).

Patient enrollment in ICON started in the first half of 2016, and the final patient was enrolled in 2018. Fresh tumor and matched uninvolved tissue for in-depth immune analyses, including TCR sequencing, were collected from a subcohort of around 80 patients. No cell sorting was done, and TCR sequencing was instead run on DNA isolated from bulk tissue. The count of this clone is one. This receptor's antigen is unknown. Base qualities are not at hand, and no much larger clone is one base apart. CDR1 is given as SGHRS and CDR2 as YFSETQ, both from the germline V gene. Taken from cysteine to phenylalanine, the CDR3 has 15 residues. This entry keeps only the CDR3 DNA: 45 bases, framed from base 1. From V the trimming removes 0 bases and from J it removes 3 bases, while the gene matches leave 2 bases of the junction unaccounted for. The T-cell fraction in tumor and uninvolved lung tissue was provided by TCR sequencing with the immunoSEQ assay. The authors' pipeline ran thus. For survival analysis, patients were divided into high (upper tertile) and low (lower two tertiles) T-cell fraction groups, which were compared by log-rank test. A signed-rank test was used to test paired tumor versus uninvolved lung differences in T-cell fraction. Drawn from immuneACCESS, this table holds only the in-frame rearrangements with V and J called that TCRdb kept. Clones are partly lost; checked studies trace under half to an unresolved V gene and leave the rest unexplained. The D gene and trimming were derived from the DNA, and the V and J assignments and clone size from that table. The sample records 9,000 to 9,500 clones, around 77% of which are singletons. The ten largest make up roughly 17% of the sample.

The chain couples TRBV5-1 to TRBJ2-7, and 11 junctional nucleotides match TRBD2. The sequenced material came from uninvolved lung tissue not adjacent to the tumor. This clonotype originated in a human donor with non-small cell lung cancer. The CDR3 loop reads CASSLGLAGYYEQYF. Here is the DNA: TGCGCCAGCAGCTTGGGACTAGCGGGGTACTACGAGCAGTACTTC.